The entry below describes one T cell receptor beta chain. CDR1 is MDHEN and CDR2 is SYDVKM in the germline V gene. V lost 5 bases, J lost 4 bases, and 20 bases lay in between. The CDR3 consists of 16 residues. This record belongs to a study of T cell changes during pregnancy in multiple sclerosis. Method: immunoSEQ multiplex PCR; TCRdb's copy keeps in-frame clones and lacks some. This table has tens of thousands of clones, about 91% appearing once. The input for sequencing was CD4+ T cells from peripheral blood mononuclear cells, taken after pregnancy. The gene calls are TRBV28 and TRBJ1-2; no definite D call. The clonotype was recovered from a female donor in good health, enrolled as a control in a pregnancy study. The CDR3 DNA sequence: TGTGCCAGCAGTCCCCAGATCGCCTCTACTACCTATGGCTACACCTTC. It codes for CASSPQIASTTYGYTF.